This note documents a single T cell receptor (beta chain) sequence. Using a J-beta primer mix together with a sample-barcoded 5' primer, a second PCR was run for about 6 to 12 cycles. TCRdb re-analysed the 5' RACE reads in MiXCR, keeping a single row per CDR3 protein. Found here are 1.4 million to 1.5 million distinct CDR3 sequences, roughly 45% of them singletons; the top ten hold under 8%. This entry comes from a study of blood T cells in healthy people across ages. CDR3 length: 18 residues. The V segment lost 6 bases and the J segment 1 base; nucleotides outside the gene matches: 10. Germline V gives CDR1 MNHEY, CDR2 SMNVEV (reference sequence).

The specimen was blood. The J gene is TRBJ2-5, the V gene TRBV27; TRBD2 matches at 14 bases. The clonotype originates from a woman under 30 in good health. Here the CDR3 DNA reads TGTGCCAGCAGCCGTACGGGACTAGCGGGGGAGCTCCAAGAGACCCAGTACTTC. It is translated as CASSRTGLAGELQETQYF.